This T cell receptor beta chain was profiled in a study of blood T cell repertoires in COVID-19. Looking at the study overall: COVID-19 samples collected from the United States, Italy and Spain covered acute and convalescent phases.

Original processing notes: Amplification of reference gene primers provided the estimated nucleated cell counts. The assay was immunoSEQ multiplex PCR, and TCRdb's table has in-frame clones only and misses some. V and J calls and clone size are given by that table; D and trimming were obtained from the DNA. The sample records 250,000 to 400,000 clones, roughly nine tenths being singletons. CDR1 is MNHEY and CDR2 is SVGAGI in the germline V gene. The CDR3 runs to 13 residues. Trimming took off 7 bases at V and 4 bases at J, with 12 bases between the two ends. The material sequenced was peripheral blood. The J gene is TRBJ2-3, the V gene TRBV6-5; possible D gene TRBD2, 5 bases. The receptor was isolated from a woman aged 30 to 39 with COVID-19, enrolled during active disease. The CDR3 region is CASTSLKADTQYF. The CDR3 bases are TGTGCCAGCACTAGCCTGAAGGCAGATACGCAGTATTTT.